This T cell receptor beta chain was sequenced in a study of T cells in Graves' hyperthyroidism and ophthalmopathy. Background on the study: At the time of initial diagnosis and before any treatment, peripheral blood was collected.

Overall study findings and caveats: Most thyroid clonotypes expanded above 0.001 were also detected in blood.

Trimming at V came to 6 bases and at J to 5 bases, leaving 10 bases not matched to a gene. The CDR3 spans 16 residues. Germline-derived CDR1 and CDR2 are LGHDT and YNNKEL (reference sequence). Not enrolled were patients with uncontrolled infection, other autoimmune disease, pregnancy or lactation. This clonotype was counted many times. What it recognizes is unknown. TCR beta CDR3 sequences were amplified from RNA transcripts. The TCR CDR3 first-round RT-PCR relied on the HTBI primer set. TCRdb used MiXCR to reprocess the multiplex PCR reads, holding one entry per CDR3 protein. The profile covers around 600,000 distinct CDR3 sequences, with approximately 14% appearing a single time and roughly an eighth taken by the ten largest.

The sequencing sample was made of blood. The V gene is TRBV3-1, the J gene TRBJ2-1; 10 nucleotides match TRBD2. The receptor's source is a woman aged 45-60 years with Graves' ophthalmopathy. CDR3 protein: CASSRTSGMGHNEQFF. The CDR3 nucleotides read TGTGCCAGCAGTCGAACTAGCGGGATGGGGCACAATGAGCAGTTCTTC.